Listed below are T cell receptor beta chains from one sample, sequenced in a study of T cell repertoires in cytomegalovirus infection. MiXCR, run by TCRdb on the reads, gives a single entry per CDR3 protein. The table records 110,000 to 150,000 distinct CDR3 sequences, 5% to 6.5% of them present only once. The source material was PBMCs. The source of these receptors is a human donor in good health (CMV status not recorded). Some clones in this sample may be carry-over from other donors' samples. The CDR3 runs from the conserved cysteine through the conserved F or W. Each record gives: V gene, J gene, CDR3 protein.

v_call: TRBV7-2; j_call: TRBJ1-1; cdr3_aa: CASSLGEGTEAFF
v_call: TRBV5-1; j_call: TRBJ1-4; cdr3_aa: CASSQTTVGEKLFF
v_call: TRBV20-1; j_call: TRBJ1-1; cdr3_aa: CSARGQGDTEAFF
v_call: TRBV11-2; j_call: TRBJ2-3; cdr3_aa: CASSSLTGGDPDTQYF
v_call: TRBV7-2; j_call: TRBJ2-1; cdr3_aa: CASSLSVSEQFF
v_call: TRBV4-3; j_call: TRBJ1-1; cdr3_aa: CASSPSGQMNTEAFF
v_call: TRBV19; j_call: TRBJ2-1; cdr3_aa: CASSMGSGPGNEQFF
v_call: TRBV7-8; j_call: TRBJ1-2; cdr3_aa: CASSFGTGGYTF
v_call: TRBV7-8; j_call: TRBJ2-4; cdr3_aa: CASSPPHGIVLGIQYF
v_call: TRBV12-3/TRBV12-4; j_call: TRBJ1-5; cdr3_aa: CASSLIVGGISNQPQHF
v_call: TRBV7-8; j_call: TRBJ1-3; cdr3_aa: CASIPTVHSGNTIYF
v_call: TRBV11-2; j_call: TRBJ1-1; cdr3_aa: CASSLVWQGRYTEAFF
v_call: TRBV7-3; j_call: TRBJ2-3; cdr3_aa: CASSQGGGGTDTQYF
v_call: TRBV5-1; j_call: TRBJ2-2; cdr3_aa: CASSSHSGGTNTGELFF
v_call: TRBV5-1; j_call: TRBJ2-7; cdr3_aa: CASSFGLAGGLYEQYF
v_call: TRBV29-1; j_call: TRBJ2-5; cdr3_aa: CSVEISQETQYF
v_call: TRBV2; j_call: TRBJ2-3; cdr3_aa: CAGGTSGGASTQYF
v_call: TRBV6-5; j_call: TRBJ2-5; cdr3_aa: CASSPSWSGTRETQYF
v_call: TRBV20-1; j_call: TRBJ2-5; cdr3_aa: CSASGDGTKETQYF
v_call: TRBV11-2; j_call: TRBJ2-3; cdr3_aa: CASSQGLWDRPEDTQYF
v_call: TRBV14; j_call: TRBJ2-1; cdr3_aa: CASSQVARTGRSYNEQFF
v_call: TRBV27; j_call: TRBJ2-7; cdr3_aa: CASSLYSQGSYEQYF
v_call: TRBV7-8; j_call: TRBJ2-7; cdr3_aa: CASSPGRGSSYEQYF
v_call: TRBV7-2; j_call: TRBJ1-5; cdr3_aa: CASSDYRGLVQPQHF
v_call: TRBV2; j_call: TRBJ1-2; cdr3_aa: CASSAERTAYGYTF
v_call: TRBV20-1; j_call: TRBJ1-5; cdr3_aa: CSARGTENQPQHF
v_call: TRBV12-3/TRBV12-4; j_call: TRBJ1-1; cdr3_aa: CASSPRRGGDTEAFF
v_call: TRBV7-8; j_call: TRBJ1-4; cdr3_aa: CASSSHRVTREKLFF
v_call: TRBV7-2; j_call: TRBJ2-7; cdr3_aa: CASSLVTSGPSYEQYF